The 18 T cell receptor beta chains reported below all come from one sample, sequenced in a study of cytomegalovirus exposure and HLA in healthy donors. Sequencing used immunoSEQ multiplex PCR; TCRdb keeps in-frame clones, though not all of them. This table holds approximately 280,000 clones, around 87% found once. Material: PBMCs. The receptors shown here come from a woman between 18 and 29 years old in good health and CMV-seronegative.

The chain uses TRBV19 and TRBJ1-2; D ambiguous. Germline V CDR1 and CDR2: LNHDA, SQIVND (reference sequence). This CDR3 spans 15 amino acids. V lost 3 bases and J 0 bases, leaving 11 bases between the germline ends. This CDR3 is CASSMAGVTNYGYTF. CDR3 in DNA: TGTGCCAGTAGTATGGCCGGGGTGACTAACTATGGCTACACCTTC.

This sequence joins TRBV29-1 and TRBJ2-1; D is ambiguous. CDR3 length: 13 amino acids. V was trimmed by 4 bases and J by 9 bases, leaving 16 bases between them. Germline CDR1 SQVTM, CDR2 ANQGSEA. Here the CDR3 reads CSVVNGSRGEQFF. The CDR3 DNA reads TGCAGCGTTGTAAACGGTTCAAGAGGTGAGCAGTTCTTC.

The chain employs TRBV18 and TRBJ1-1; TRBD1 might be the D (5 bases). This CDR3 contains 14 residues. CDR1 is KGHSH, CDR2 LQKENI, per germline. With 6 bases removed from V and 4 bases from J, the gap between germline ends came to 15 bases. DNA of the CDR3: TGTGCCAGCTCCCCCCCCTCGGGGGGCACTGAAGCTTTCTTT. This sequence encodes CASSPPSGGTEAFF. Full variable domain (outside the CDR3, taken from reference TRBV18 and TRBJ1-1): NAGVMQNPRHLVRRRGQEARLRCSPMKGHSHVYWYRQLPEEGLKFMVYLQKENIIDESGMPKERFSAEFPKEGPSILRIQQVVRGDSAAYFCASSPPSGGTEAFFGQGTRLTVV.

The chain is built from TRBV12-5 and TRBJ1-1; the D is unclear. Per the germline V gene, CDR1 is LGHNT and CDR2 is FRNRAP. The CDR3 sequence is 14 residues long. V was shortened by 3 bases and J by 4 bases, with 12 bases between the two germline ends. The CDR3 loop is CASGLEGGTTEAFF. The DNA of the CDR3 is TGTGCTAGTGGTTTAGAGGGCGGCACCACTGAAGCTTTCTTT.

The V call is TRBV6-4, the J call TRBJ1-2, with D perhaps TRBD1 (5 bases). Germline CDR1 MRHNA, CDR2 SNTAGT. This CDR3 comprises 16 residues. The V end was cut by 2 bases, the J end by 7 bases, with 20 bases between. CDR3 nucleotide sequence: TGTGCCAGCAGTGACGCCTGGGGCAGCCCTTCCTCTGGCTACACCTTC. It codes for CASSDAWGSPSSGYTF.

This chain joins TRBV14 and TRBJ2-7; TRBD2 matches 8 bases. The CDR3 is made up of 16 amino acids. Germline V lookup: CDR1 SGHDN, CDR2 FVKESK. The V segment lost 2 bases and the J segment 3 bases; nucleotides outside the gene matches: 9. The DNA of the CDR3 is TGTGCCAGCAGCCAACCCTCCAGCGGGAGTCTCTACGAGCAGTACTTC. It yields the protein CASSQPSSGSLYEQYF.

Written as DNA, the CDR3 is TGTGCCAGCTCACCTAAGACAGGGTTCTATGGCTACACCTTC. Translation gives CASSPKTGFYGYTF. The chain employs TRBV18 and TRBJ1-2, with 7 bases aligning to TRBD1. V dropped 3 bases and J dropped 4; count of bases not matched to a gene: 5. Germline loops: CDR1 KGHSH, CDR2 LQKENI. CDR3 length: 14 amino acids. Supplemented by reference TRBV18 and TRBJ1-2, the full variable domain reads NAGVMQNPRHLVRRRGQEARLRCSPMKGHSHVYWYRQLPEEGLKFMVYLQKENIIDESGMPKERFSAEFPKEGPSILRIQQVVRGDSAAYFCASSPKTGFYGYTFGSGTRLTVV.

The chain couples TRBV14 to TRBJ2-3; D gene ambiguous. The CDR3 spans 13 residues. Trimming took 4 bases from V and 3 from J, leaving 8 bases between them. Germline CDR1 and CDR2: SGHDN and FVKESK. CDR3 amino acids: CASSRSSTDTQYF. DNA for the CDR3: TGTGCCAGCAGCCGTAGTTCTACAGATACGCAGTATTTT.

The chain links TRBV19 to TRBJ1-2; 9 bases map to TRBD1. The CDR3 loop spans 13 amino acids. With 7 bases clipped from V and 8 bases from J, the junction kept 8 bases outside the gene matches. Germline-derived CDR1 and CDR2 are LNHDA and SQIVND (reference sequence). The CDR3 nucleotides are TGTGCCAGTACCCCGGGACAGGGCCGGGGCTACACCTTC. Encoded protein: CASTPGQGRGYTF.

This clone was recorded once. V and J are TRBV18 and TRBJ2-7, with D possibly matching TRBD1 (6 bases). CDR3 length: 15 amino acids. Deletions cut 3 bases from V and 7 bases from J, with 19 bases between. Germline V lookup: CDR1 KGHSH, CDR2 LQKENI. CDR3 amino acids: CASSPAGDNSWEQYF. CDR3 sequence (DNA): TGTGCCAGCTCACCCGCAGGGGACAACTCTTGGGAGCAGTACTTC.

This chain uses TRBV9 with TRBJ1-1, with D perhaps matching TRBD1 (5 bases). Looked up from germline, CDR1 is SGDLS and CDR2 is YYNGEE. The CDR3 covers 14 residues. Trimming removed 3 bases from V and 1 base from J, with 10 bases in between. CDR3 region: CASSEGEANTEAFF. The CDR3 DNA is TGTGCCAGCAGCGAAGGGGAGGCGAACACTGAAGCTTTCTTT.

CDR3 in amino acids: CASSQGTSGRAGNEQFF. The CDR3 nucleotides read TGCGCCAGCAGCCAAGGGACTAGCGGGAGGGCCGGTAATGAGCAGTTCTTC. The chain is built from TRBV4-1 and TRBJ2-1; 15 bases are a match to TRBD2. Unmatched junction bases numbered 5, after V lost 1 base and J lost 7 bases. Germline CDR1 MGHRA, CDR2 YSYEKL. The CDR3 is 17 residues long.

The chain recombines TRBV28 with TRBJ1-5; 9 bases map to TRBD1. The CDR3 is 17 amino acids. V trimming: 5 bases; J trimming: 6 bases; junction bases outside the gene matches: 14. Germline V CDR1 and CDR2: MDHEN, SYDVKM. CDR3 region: CASSPGTGTLLVQPQHF. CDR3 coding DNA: TGTGCCAGCAGTCCCGGGACAGGGACTCTTTTAGTTCAGCCCCAGCATTTT.

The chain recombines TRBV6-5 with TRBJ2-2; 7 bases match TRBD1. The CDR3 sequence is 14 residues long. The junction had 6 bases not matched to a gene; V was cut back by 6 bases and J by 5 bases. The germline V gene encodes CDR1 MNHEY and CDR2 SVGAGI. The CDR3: CASRGGDETGELFF. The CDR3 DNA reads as TGTGCCAGCAGAGGGGGCGATGAGACCGGGGAGCTGTTTTTT.

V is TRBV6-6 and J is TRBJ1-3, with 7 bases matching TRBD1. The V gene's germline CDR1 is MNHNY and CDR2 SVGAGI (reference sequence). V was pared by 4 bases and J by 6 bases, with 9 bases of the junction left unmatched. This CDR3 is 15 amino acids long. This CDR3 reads CASSWGLGGSNTIYF. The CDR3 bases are TGTGCCAGCAGTTGGGGGTTAGGGGGCTCAAACACCATATATTTT.

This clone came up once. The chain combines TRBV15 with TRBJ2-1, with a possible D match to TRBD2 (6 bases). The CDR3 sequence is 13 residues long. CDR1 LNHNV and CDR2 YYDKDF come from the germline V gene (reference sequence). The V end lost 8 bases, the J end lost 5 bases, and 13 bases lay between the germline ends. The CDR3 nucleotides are TGTGCCACCGCGAGGACTATTAACAATGAGCAGTTCTTC. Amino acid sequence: CATARTINNEQFF.

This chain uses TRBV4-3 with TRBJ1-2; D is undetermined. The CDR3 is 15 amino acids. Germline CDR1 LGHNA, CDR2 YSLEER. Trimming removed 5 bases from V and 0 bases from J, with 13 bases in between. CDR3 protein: CASSAKGSSNYGYTF. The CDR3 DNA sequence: TGCGCCAGCAGCGCAAAAGGGAGCTCTAACTATGGCTACACCTTC.

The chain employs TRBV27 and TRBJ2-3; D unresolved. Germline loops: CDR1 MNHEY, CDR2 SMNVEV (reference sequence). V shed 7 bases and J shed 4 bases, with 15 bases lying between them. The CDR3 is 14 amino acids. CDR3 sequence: CASNRLPLADTQYF. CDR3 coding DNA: TGTGCCAGCAACCGCCTCCCATTAGCAGATACGCAGTATTTT.